The next 24 T cell receptor beta chains were all read from a single sample in a study of CD8 T cells in ankylosing spondylitis. Study-wide results and limits: In ankylosing spondylitis blood, a motif of seven to nine highly homologous TCR beta variants appeared characteristic.

Using its own MiXCR run on the 5' RACE reads, TCRdb lists one record per CDR3 protein. The table records hundreds of thousands of distinct CDR3 sequences, roughly 26% of them present only once. Their antigens are not known. The specimen was blood, either unsorted or a sorted T cell fraction (not recorded which). These TCRs come from a male donor with ankylosing spondylitis.

V usage is TRBV28 and J usage is TRBJ1-5; tentatively, D is TRBD1 (5 bases). Germline CDR1 and CDR2: MDHEN and SYDVKM. This CDR3 is 14 amino acids long. Trimming took 3 bases from V and 5 from J, leaving 11 bases between them. The chain's CDR3 is CASSFGLRDQPQHF. CDR3 sequence (DNA): TGTGCCAGCAGTTTTGGGCTCAGGGATCAGCCCCAGCATTTT. Full variable domain (rest looked up from reference TRBV28 and TRBJ1-5): DVKVTQSSRYLVKRTGEKVFLECVQDMDHENMFWYRQDPGLGLRLIYFSYDVKMKEKGDIPEGYSVSREKKERFSLILESASTNQTSMYLCASSFGLRDQPQHFGDGTRLSIL.

This clonotype was recorded many times. The chain carries TRBV12-3 or TRBV12-4 and TRBJ2-5; D is possibly TRBD1 (7 bases). The CDR3 consists of 14 residues. Trimming cost V 5 bases and J 9 bases, with 19 bases left between them. The CDR3 DNA reads as TGTGCCAGCAGTCTCGGAGGGGGCGCGGCGGCCCAGTACTTC. Encoded protein: CASSLGGGAAAQYF.

This clonotype was counted only a few times. The rearrangement links TRBV7-2 to TRBJ2-3, with D perhaps matching TRBD2 (6 bases). Germline-derived CDR1 and CDR2 are SGHTA and FQGNSA. This CDR3 has 13 amino acids. V lost 6 bases and J lost 2, with 9 bases in between. The CDR3 DNA reads TGTGCCAGCAGACTAGCTGCCACAGATACGCAGTATTTT. This codes for CASRLAATDTQYF.

In its sample, this clonotype was seen a few times. The V and J genes are TRBV18 and TRBJ1-2; the D gene is possibly TRBD1 (6 bases). The length of the CDR3 is 14 residues. V lost 2 bases, J lost 8 bases, and 15 bases lay in between. Germline CDR1 KGHSH, CDR2 LQKENI. This CDR3 reads CASSPTSGEEGYTF. CDR3 DNA: TGTGCCAGCTCACCAACTTCAGGGGAAGAAGGCTACACCTTC.

This clonotype was detected only a few times. The V gene is TRBV5-4, the J gene TRBJ2-1, with 12 bases that match TRBD2. With V trimmed by 4 bases and J by 3 bases, 5 bases remained unmatched. This CDR3 is built from 16 residues. Germline CDR1 is SGHNT and CDR2 is YYREEE (reference sequence). DNA for the CDR3: TGTGCCAGCAGCACATCTAGCGGGAGGGACTACAATGAGCAGTTCTTC. Protein: CASSTSSGRDYNEQFF.

The chain couples TRBV20-1 to TRBJ2-3, with 10 bases fitting TRBD2. The V gene's germline CDR1 is DFQATT and CDR2 SNEGSKA (reference sequence). Germline trimming cut 3 bases from V and 4 bases from J; bases unmatched to any gene: 10. This CDR3 is 16 amino acids long. The CDR3 here is CSASDKREGYPDTQYF. In DNA form, the CDR3 reads TGCAGTGCTAGCGACAAGCGGGAGGGGTACCCAGATACGCAGTATTTT.

This clonotype turned up a few times. The rearrangement links TRBV7-9 to TRBJ1-2; unclear D gene. Germline V gene lookup returns CDR1 SEHNR and CDR2 FQNEAQ (reference sequence). The CDR3 is made up of 14 amino acids. With 0 bases removed from V and 1 base from J, the gap between germline ends came to 6 bases. The chain's CDR3 is CASSLAASNYGYTF. CDR3 DNA: TGTGCCAGCAGCTTAGCGGCCAGTAACTATGGCTACACCTTC.

This clonotype was seen ten or more times. This chain links TRBV7-9 with TRBJ1-1; D call uncertain. The V end was cut by 1 base, the J end by 3 bases, with 3 bases between. Germline V gene lookup returns CDR1 SEHNR and CDR2 FQNEAQ (reference sequence). This CDR3 region has 12 residues. The CDR3 DNA reads TGTGCCAGCAGCTTAGAATACACTGAAGCTTTCTTT. Translation gives CASSLEYTEAFF.

The V and J genes are TRBV7-2 and TRBJ2-7, with 13 bases matching TRBD2. Germline CDR1 reads SGHTA; CDR2 reads FQGNSA. After removal of 0 bases from V and 7 bases from J, the junction contained 6 bases not matched to a gene. This CDR3 has 16 residues. DNA of the CDR3: TGTGCCAGCAGCTTAGCGGGAGGGACTAGCGGGGCAGAGCAGTACTTC. Residues: CASSLAGGTSGAEQYF.

The rearrangement joins TRBV27 to TRBJ1-2; D is unresolved. Trimming pared 0 bases from V and 1 base from J, leaving 6 bases between. The length of the CDR3 is 14 residues. Germline values: CDR1 MNHEY, CDR2 SMNVEV (reference sequence). CDR3 nucleotide sequence: TGTGCCAGCAGTTTATCAAGTTTTAACTATGGCTACACCTTC. Encoded protein: CASSLSSFNYGYTF.

This clonotype was recorded a few times. The V and J genes are TRBV20-1 and TRBJ2-1; TRBD2 aligns across 8 bases. Germline V CDR1 and CDR2: DFQATT, SNEGSKA (reference sequence). CDR3 size: 14 residues. The CDR3 DNA is TGCAGGGCTGGGTCTAGCGGGCCTTACAATGAGCAGTTCTTC. Translation: CRAGSSGPYNEQFF.

In this sample, this clonotype turned up a few times. This rearrangement joins TRBV10-3 to TRBJ2-7; D may be TRBD1 or TRBD2 (5 bases each). Germline lookup yields CDR1 ENHRY and CDR2 SYGVKD. This CDR3 is built from 12 residues. Trimming took 6 bases from V and 6 from J, leaving 12 bases between them. For the CDR3, the DNA is TGTGCCATCAGCTTATCAGGGACCGAGCAGTACTTC. It is translated as CAISLSGTEQYF.

This clonotype was detected only a few times. This chain uses TRBV20-1 with TRBJ1-1; the match to TRBD1 covers 9 bases. Looked up from germline, CDR1 is DFQATT and CDR2 is SNEGSKA (reference sequence). Trimming took 6 bases from V and 4 from J; bases not matched to a gene: 6. There are 13 residues in the CDR3. The CDR3 DNA is TGCAGTGCCCCGGGGACAGGGAGCACTGAAGCTTTCTTT. Translating gives CSAPGTGSTEAFF.

The chain combines TRBV6-5 with TRBJ2-3; no reliable D call. Looked up from germline, CDR1 is MNHEY and CDR2 is SVGAGI. The length of the CDR3 is 14 residues. Between the trimmed V and J ends, which lost 1 base and 2 bases, there was a span of 7 bases. In nucleotides, the CDR3 is TGTGCCAGCAGTTACTTCGCCCCCACAGATACGCAGTATTTT. This translates into CASSYFAPTDTQYF.

The chain combines TRBV3-1 with TRBJ2-7; D remains unclear. V was pared by 1 base and J by 6 bases, with 13 bases between. CDR1 and CDR2 from the germline V gene are LGHDT and YNNKEL (reference sequence). The CDR3 sequence is 14 residues long. The CDR3 nucleotides read TGTGCCAGCAGCCAAGCACCCAGTGGTGGCGAGCAGTACGTC. This codes for CASSQAPSGGEQYV.

V gene TRBV7-6 combines with J gene TRBJ1-4; possibly TRBD1 for D (5 bases). The germline V gene encodes CDR1 SGHVS and CDR2 FNYEAQ. Trimming removed 5 bases from V and 8 bases from J, with 15 bases in between. The CDR3 is made up of 14 amino acids. The CDR3 DNA sequence: TGTGCCAGCAGCCGGACAAGGGCGGCGGAAAAACTGTTTTTT. Protein: CASSRTRAAEKLFF.

About this clonotype: The junction does not match germline at one end; this may be a read error. J is TRBJ2-2 and V is TRBV2; perhaps D is TRBD1 or TRBD2 (5 bases each). The CDR3 is 13 amino acids. Germline-derived CDR1 and CDR2 are SNHLY and FYNNEI. CDR3 sequence reads: CASREDGTWELFF. CDR3 nucleotide sequence: TGTGCCAGCAGAGAAGACGGGACCTGGGAGCTGTTTTTT.

This clonotype has ten or more counts. The rearrangement joins TRBV12-3 or TRBV12-4 to TRBJ2-1; 8 nucleotides align to TRBD2. The CDR3 is 15 residues long. V lost 4 bases, J lost 5 bases, and 7 bases stayed unmatched. The CDR3 DNA reads TGTGCCAGCAGTTCGGGACTAGGTGTTAACAATGAGCAGTTCTTC. Translating gives CASSSGLGVNNEQFF.

This clonotype has only a few counts. Here the CDR3 DNA reads TGTGCCAGCAGTTTCAAGGGAATCGGAGCAACCTACGAGCAGTACTTC. Protein product: CASSFKGIGATYEQYF. The gene calls are TRBV27 and TRBJ2-7; unclear D gene. The V end lost 3 bases, the J end lost 2 bases, and 17 bases lay between the germline ends. The CDR3 has 16 residues. Germline lookup yields CDR1 MNHEY and CDR2 SMNVEV (reference sequence).

V is TRBV2 and J is TRBJ2-2; D gene unclear. This CDR3 is 12 amino acids long. V lost 4 bases and J 7 bases, leaving 7 bases between the germline ends. CDR1 and CDR2 from the germline V gene are SNHLY and FYNNEI. The CDR3 region is CASSAVNGELFF. Here the CDR3 DNA reads TGTGCCAGCAGTGCAGTTAACGGGGAGCTGTTTTTT.

This clonotype occurred many times. CDR3 region: CASSWQQVTYEQYF. The CDR3 nucleotides read TGTGCCAGCAGTTGGCAACAGGTAACCTACGAGCAGTACTTC. The chain couples TRBV12-3 or TRBV12-4 to TRBJ2-7, with TRBD1 as a possible D gene (5 bases). V was clipped by 4 bases and J by 2 bases, with 12 bases between them. This CDR3 is 14 amino acids long.

There are a few counts of this clonotype. This rearrangement joins TRBV7-8 to TRBJ1-5; weak D call: TRBD1 (5 bases). V lost 1 base and J lost 5, with 12 bases in between. This CDR3 comprises 15 residues. Per the germline V gene, CDR1 is SGHVS and CDR2 is FQNEAQ. The CDR3, as DNA: TGTGCCAGCAGCTTAGTTCTGGGGGAAGATCAGCCCCAGCATTTT. It yields the protein CASSLVLGEDQPQHF.

This clonotype was observed a handful of times. An end of the junction differs from the germline gene, which may be a read error. The chain links TRBV7-9 to TRBJ1-6; a weak D match, TRBD1 (6 bases). The CDR3 is 16 amino acids. Germline CDR1 is SEHNR and CDR2 is FQNEAQ (reference sequence). CDR3: CASSASWGDNKSPLHF. CDR3 bases: TGTGCCAGCAGCGCCTCCTGGGGGGACAATAAATCACCCCTCCACTTT. Together with reference TRBV7-9 and TRBJ1-6, the CDR3 gives the full variable domain: DTGVSQNPRHKITKRGQNVTFRCDPISEHNRLYWYRQTLGQGPEFLTYFQNEAQLEKSRLLSDRFSAERPKGSFSTLEIQRTEQGDSAMYLCASSASWGDNKSPLHFGNGTRLTVT.

The chain has TRBV5-1 and TRBJ2-2; perhaps TRBD2 as D (6 bases). V gave up 1 base and J gave up 6 bases, with 22 bases separating them. The CDR3 is 18 residues long. Germline lookup yields CDR1 SGHRS and CDR2 YFSETQ. DNA for the CDR3: TGCGCCAGCAGCTTGAGTGGGGTACGTAGCGGAGGACCCGGGGAGCTGTTTTTT. Translating it yields CASSLSGVRSGGPGELFF.